The source of this T cell receptor beta chain is a study of blood T cell repertoires in COVID-19. Study information: Specimens from acute and convalescent COVID-19 originated in the United States, Italy and Spain. Nucleic acid was either cDNA or gDNA, and it came from T cells, B-cell-depleted T cells, or PBMCs.

This CDR3 is built from 15 residues. Trimming shortened V by 8 bases and J by 1 base, and 15 bases separated the two germline ends. CDR1 is MGHDK and CDR2 is SYGVNS in the germline V gene. Seattle patients were enrolled while actively infected and followed longitudinally. Per the study methods: Reference gene primer amplification gave nucleated cell count estimates. Produced via immunoSEQ multiplex PCR; TCRdb's table is partial and in-frame only. V, J and clone size derive from that table, while D and trimming were established from the DNA sequence. The sample lists some 110,000 clones, 80% to 95% occurring once.

Material: peripheral blood. The source is a man aged 45-65 years with COVID-19, enrolled during active disease. The chain uses TRBV25-1 and TRBJ2-1; tentatively, D is TRBD2 (5 bases). CDR3 residues: CASGPSTGSYNEQFF. CDR3 in DNA: TGTGCCAGCGGACCCTCGACGGGATCCTACAATGAGCAGTTCTTC. Based on the CDR3 plus reference TRBV25-1 and TRBJ2-1, the full variable domain is EADIYQTPRYLVIGTGKKITLECSQTMGHDKMYWYQQDPGMELHLIHYSYGVNSTEKGDLSSESTVSRIRTEHFPLTLESARPSHTSQYLCASGPSTGSYNEQFFGPGTRLTVL.